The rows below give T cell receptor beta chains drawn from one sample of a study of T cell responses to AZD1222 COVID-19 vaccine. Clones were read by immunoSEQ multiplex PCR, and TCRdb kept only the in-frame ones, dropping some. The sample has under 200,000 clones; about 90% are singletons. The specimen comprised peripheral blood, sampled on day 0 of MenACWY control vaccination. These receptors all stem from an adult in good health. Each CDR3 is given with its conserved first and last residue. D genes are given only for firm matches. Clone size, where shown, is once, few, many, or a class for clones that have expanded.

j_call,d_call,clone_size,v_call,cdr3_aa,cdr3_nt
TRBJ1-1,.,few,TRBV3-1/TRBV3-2,CASSPNRGARGTEAFF,TGTGCCAGCAGCCCTAATAGAGGGGCCCGGGGGACTGAAGCTTTCTTT
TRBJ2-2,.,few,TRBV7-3,CASSLRPGTGELFF,TGTGCCAGCAGCTTAAGGCCAGGCACCGGGGAGCTGTTTTTT
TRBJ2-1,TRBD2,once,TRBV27,CASSQGLAGGLNEQFF,TGTGCCAGCAGTCAAGGACTAGCGGGAGGTCTCAATGAGCAGTTCTTC
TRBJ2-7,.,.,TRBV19,CASSTTGSVYEQYF,TGTGCCAGTAGTACAACCGGGAGCGTCTACGAGCAGTACTTC
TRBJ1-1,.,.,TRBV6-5,CASSPGLGVGAEAFF,TGTGCCAGCAGTCCTGGTTTGGGAGTAGGGGCTGAAGCTTTCTTT
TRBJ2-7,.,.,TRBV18,CASSPGGTEQYF,TGTGCCAGCTCACCGGGCGGTACCGAGCAGTACTTC
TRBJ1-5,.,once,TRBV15,CATSRSGTSNQPQHF,TGTGCCACCAGCAGATCCGGGACATCAAATCAGCCCCAGCATTTT
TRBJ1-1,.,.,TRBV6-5,CASSTQDGSEAFF,TGTGCCAGCAGTACCCAAGATGGCTCTGAAGCTTTCTTT
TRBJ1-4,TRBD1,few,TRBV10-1,CASSSNRGSQYEKLFF,TGCGCCAGCAGTTCCAACAGGGGTTCGCAGTATGAAAAACTGTTTTTT
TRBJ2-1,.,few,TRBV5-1,CASSLNGGSYNEQFF,TGCGCCAGCAGCTTGAACGGGGGATCCTACAATGAGCAGTTCTTC
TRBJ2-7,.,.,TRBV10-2,CASNRDPSYEQYF,TGCGCCAGCAACCGGGACCCCTCCTACGAGCAGTACTTC
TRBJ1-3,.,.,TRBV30,CAWSISGTASGSTIYF,TGTGCCTGGAGTATCTCCGGGACCGCCAGCGGGAGCACCATATATTTT
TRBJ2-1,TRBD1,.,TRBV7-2,CASSSGTGGNEQFF,TGTGCCAGCAGCTCTGGGACAGGGGGCAATGAGCAGTTCTTC
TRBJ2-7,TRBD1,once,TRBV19,CASSIERQGSYEQYF,TGTGCCAGTAGTATAGAACGACAGGGATCCTACGAGCAGTACTTC
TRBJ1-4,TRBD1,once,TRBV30,CAWRHRDRDEKLFF,TGTGCCTGGAGGCATCGGGACAGGGATGAAAAACTGTTTTTT
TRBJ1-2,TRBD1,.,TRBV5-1,CASNQRGDRRSKHYGYTF,TGCGCCAGCAACCAAAGAGGGGACAGGCGAAGCAAACACTATGGCTACACCTTC
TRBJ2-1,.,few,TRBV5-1,CASSLVGASEQFF,TGCGCCAGCAGCTTGGTCGGGGCTAGTGAGCAGTTCTTC
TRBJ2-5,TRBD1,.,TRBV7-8,CASSLGQGETQYF,TGTGCCAGCAGCTTAGGACAGGGGGAGACCCAGTACTTC
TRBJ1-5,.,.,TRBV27,CASSPGPSNQPQHF,TGTGCCAGCAGCCCGGGCCCAAGCAATCAGCCCCAGCATTTT
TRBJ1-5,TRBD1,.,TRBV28,CASSPPPGGGKPQHF,TGTGCCAGCAGTCCCCCCCCAGGGGGCGGAAAGCCCCAGCATTTT
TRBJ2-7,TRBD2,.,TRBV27,CASSFSGASSYEQYF,TGTGCCAGCAGTTTTAGCGGGGCAAGCTCCTACGAGCAGTACTTC
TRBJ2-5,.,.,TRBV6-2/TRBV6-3,CASSYGTLQETQYF,TGTGCCAGCAGTTACGGGACACTGCAAGAGACCCAGTACTTC
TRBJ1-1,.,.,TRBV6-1,CASSDRPLEAFF,TGTGCCAGCAGTGACAGGCCATTAGAAGCTTTCTTT
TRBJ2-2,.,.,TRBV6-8,CASSPKQTNTGELFF,TGTGCCAGCAGCCCCAAACAGACGAACACCGGGGAGCTGTTTTTT
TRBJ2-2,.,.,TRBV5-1,CASSLQQATRNTGELFF,TGCGCCAGCAGCTTGCAACAGGCTACTCGGAACACCGGGGAGCTGTTTTTT
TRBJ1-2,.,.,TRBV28,CASSAHTLNGYTF,TGTGCCAGCAGTGCGCATACGCTTAATGGCTACACCTTC
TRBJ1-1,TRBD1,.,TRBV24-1,CATSDTGGDTEAFF,TGTGCCACCAGTGACACAGGGGGAGACACTGAAGCTTTCTTT
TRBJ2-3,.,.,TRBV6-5,CASTFGSIFTDTQYF,TGTGCCAGCACCTTTGGGAGTATATTCACAGATACGCAGTATTTT
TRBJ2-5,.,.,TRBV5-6,CASSIGPLGETQYF,TGTGCCAGCAGCATAGGACCTCTTGGGGAGACCCAGTACTTC
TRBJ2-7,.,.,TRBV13,CASSLGQLGGRNF,TGTGCCAGCAGCTTAGGCCAGCTCGGGGGGCGCAACTTC
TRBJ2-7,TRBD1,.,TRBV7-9,CASRSRGIEQYF,TGTGCCAGCAGGTCCAGGGGGATCGAGCAGTACTTC
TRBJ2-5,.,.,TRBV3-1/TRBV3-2,CASSQDIATQYF,TGTGCCAGCAGCCAAGATATCGCGACCCAGTACTTC
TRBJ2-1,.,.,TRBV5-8,CASSRVPLNEQFF,TGTGCCAGCAGTCGAGTTCCCCTCAATGAGCAGTTCTTC
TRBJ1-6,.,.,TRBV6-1,CASSESLPGGRYGSPLHF,TGTGCCAGCAGTGAATCCCTTCCCGGGGGACGGTATGGTTCACCCCTCCACTTT
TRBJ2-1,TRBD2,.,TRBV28,CASGLAGDNEQFF,TGTGCCAGCGGACTAGCGGGCGACAATGAGCAGTTCTTC
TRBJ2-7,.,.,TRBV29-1,CSVEGGAYEQYF,TGCAGCGTTGAAGGAGGGGCCTACGAGCAGTACTTC
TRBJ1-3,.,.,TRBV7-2,CASSPRAVGDTIYF,TGTGCCAGCAGCCCCCGGGCGGTGGGAGACACCATATATTTT
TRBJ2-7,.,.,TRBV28,CASSLEWGFGYEQYF,TGTGCCAGCAGTTTGGAATGGGGTTTCGGGTACGAGCAGTACTTC
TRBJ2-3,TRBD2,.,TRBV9,CASSPAGGSTDTQYF,TGTGCCAGCAGTCCGGCGGGGGGGAGCACAGATACGCAGTATTTT
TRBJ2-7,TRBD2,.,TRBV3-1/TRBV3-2,CASSQLPGLALDEQYF,TGTGCCAGCAGCCAACTTCCGGGACTAGCCCTAGACGAGCAGTACTTC
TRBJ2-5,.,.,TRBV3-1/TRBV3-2,CASSQGWREETQYF,TGTGCCAGCAGCCAAGGTTGGAGGGAAGAGACCCAGTACTTC
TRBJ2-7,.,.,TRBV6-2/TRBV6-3,CASSYGEVSYF,TGTGCCAGCAGTTATGGAGAAGTATCCTACTTC
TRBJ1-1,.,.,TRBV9,CASSVGPETNTEAFF,TGTGCCAGCAGCGTGGGGCCCGAAACGAACACTGAAGCTTTCTTT
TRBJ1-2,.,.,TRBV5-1,CASSREGPGHDGYTF,TGCGCCAGCAGCCGAGAAGGTCCCGGCCACGATGGCTACACCTTC
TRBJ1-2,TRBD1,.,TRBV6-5,CASSYDRVFGYTF,TGTGCCAGCAGTTACGACAGGGTCTTTGGCTACACCTTC
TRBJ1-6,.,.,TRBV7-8,CASSLGWEVRGPYSPLHF,TGTGCCAGCAGCTTAGGGTGGGAGGTGAGAGGGCCCTATTCACCCCTCCACTTT
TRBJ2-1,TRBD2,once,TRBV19,CASSISSLAGGYNEQFF,TGTGCCAGTAGTATTTCCTCGCTAGCGGGAGGTTACAATGAGCAGTTCTTC
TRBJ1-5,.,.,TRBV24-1,CATSGTDSNQPQHF,TGTGCCACCAGTGGGACAGATAGCAATCAGCCCCAGCATTTT
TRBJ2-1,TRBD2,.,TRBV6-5,CASSLAGEDYNEQFF,TGTGCCAGCAGTTTGGCGGGAGAAGACTACAATGAGCAGTTCTTC
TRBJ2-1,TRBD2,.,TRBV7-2,CASSLTSGDYNEQFF,TGTGCCAGCAGCTTGACTAGCGGCGACTACAATGAGCAGTTCTTC
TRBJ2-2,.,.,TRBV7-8,CASSLVPVGERAPNTGELFF,TGTGCCAGCAGCTTAGTTCCGGTAGGGGAGCGGGCCCCGAACACCGGGGAGCTGTTTTTT
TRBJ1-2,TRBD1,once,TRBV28,CASSLALLGQNYGYTF,TGTGCCAGCAGTTTGGCTCTCTTGGGACAGAACTATGGCTACACCTTC
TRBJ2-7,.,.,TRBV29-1,CSVAGRQTYEQYF,TGCAGCGTGGCGGGACGCCAGACCTACGAGCAGTACTTC
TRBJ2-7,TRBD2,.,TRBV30,CAWSKGTSGAWSSYEQYF,TGTGCCTGGAGTAAAGGGACTAGCGGGGCCTGGAGCTCCTACGAGCAGTACTTC
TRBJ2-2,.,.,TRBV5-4,CASSPPRANTGELFF,TGTGCCAGCAGCCCCCCGAGAGCGAACACCGGGGAGCTGTTTTTT
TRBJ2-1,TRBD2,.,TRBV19,CASSIEIAGAYNEQFF,TGTGCCAGTAGTATAGAAATAGCGGGGGCGTACAATGAGCAGTTCTTC
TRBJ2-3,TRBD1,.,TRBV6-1,CASSAGQGARFSTDTQYF,TGTGCCAGCAGTGCTGGACAGGGGGCGAGATTTAGCACAGATACGCAGTATTTT